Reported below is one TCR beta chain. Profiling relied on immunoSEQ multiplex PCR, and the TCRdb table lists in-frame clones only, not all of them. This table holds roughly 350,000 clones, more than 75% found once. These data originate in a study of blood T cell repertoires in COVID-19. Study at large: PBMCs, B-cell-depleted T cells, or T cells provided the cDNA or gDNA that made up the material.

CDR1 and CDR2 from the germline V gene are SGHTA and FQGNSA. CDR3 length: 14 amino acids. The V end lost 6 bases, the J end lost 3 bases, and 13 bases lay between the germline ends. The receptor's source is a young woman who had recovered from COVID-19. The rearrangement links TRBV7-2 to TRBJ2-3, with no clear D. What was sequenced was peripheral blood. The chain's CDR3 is CASSPVQVTDTQYF. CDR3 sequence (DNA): TGTGCCAGCAGTCCGGTCCAGGTTACAGATACGCAGTATTTT. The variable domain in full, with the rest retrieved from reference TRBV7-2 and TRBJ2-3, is GAGVSQSPSNKVTEKGKDVELRCDPISGHTALYWYRQSLGQGLEFLIYFQGNSAPDKSGLPSDRFSAERTGGSVSTLTIQRTQQEDSAVYLCASSPVQVTDTQYFGPGTRLTVL.